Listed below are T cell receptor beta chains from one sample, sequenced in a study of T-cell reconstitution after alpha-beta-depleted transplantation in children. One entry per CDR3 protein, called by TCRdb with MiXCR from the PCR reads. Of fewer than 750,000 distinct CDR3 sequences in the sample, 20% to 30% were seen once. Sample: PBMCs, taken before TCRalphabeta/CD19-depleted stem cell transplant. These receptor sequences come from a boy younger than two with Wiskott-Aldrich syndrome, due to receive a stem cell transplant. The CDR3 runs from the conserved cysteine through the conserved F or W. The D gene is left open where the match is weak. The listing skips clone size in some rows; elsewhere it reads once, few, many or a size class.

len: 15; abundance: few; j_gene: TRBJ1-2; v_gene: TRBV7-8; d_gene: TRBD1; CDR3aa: CASSLVEGARYGYTF; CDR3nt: TGTGCCAGCAGCTTAGTAGAGGGGGCCCGGTATGGCTACACCTTC
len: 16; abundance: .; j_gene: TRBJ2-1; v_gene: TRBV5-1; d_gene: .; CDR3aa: CASSWGLASSYNEQFF; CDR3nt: TGCGCCAGCAGCTGGGGGCTAGCGAGCTCCTACAATGAGCAGTTCTTC
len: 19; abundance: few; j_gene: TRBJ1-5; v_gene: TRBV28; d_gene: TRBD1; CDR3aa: CASSLIDGTAMYSNQPQHF; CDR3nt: TGTGCCAGCAGTTTAATTGATGGGACAGCTATGTATAGCAATCAGCCCCAGCATTTT
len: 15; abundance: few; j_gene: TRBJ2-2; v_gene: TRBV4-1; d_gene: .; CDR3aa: CASSQDRTNTGELFF; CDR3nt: TGCGCCAGCAGCCAAGATCGGACTAACACCGGGGAGCTGTTTTTT
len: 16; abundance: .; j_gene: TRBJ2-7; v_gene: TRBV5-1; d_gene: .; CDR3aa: CASSLADSQASFEQYF; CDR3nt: TGCGCCAGCAGCTTGGCCGACAGCCAAGCCTCTTTCGAGCAGTACTTC
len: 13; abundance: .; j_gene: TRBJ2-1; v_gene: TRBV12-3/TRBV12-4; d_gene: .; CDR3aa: CASSPPTSNEQFF; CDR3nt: TGTGCCAGCAGTCCACCTACTAGCAATGAGCAGTTCTTC
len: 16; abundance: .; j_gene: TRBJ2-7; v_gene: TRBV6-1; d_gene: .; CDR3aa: CASITGRTTSSYEQYF; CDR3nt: TGTGCCAGCATCACAGGCAGGACCACTAGCTCCTACGAGCAGTACTTC
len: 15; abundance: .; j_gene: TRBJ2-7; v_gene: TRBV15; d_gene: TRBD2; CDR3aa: CATSSPSGGSYEQYF; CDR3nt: TGTGCCACCAGCAGTCCTAGCGGGGGTTCCTACGAGCAGTACTTC
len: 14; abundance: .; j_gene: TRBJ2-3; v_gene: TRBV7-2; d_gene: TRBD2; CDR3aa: CASSIGLAGDTQYF; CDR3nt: TGTGCCAGCAGTATTGGATTAGCGGGGGATACGCAGTATTTT
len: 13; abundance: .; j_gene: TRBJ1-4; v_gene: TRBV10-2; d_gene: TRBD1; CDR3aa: CASHRGTNEKLFF; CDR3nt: TGCGCCAGTCACAGGGGGACTAATGAAAAACTGTTTTTT
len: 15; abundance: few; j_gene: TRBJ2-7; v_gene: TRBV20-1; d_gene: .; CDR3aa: CSARVGGRDRGEQYF; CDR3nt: TGCAGTGCTAGAGTTGGGGGGCGGGACCGAGGGGAGCAGTACTTC
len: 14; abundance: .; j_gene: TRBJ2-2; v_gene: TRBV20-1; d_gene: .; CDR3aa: CSARKEGTTGELFF; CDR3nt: TGCAGTGCTAGAAAGGAGGGGACAACCGGGGAGCTGTTTTTT
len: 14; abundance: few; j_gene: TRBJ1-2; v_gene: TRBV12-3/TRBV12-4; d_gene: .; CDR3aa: CASSLAFGVYGYTF; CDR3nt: TGTGCCAGCAGTTTAGCATTTGGGGTCTATGGCTACACCTTC
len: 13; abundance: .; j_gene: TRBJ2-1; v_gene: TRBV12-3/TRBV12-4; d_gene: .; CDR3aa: CASSLFGFNEQFF; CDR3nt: TGTGCCAGCAGTTTATTCGGTTTCAATGAGCAGTTCTTC
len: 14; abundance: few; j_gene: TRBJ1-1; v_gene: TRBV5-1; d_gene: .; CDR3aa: CASSLAGSATQAFF; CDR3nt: TGCGCCAGCAGCTTGGCCGGCTCGGCCACCCAAGCTTTCTTT
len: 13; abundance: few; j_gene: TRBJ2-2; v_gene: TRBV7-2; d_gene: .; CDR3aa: CASSLDPVGELFF; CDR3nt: TGTGCCAGCAGCTTAGATCCCGTGGGGGAGCTGTTTTTT
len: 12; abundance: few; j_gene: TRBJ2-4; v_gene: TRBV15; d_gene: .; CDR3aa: CATSRDSDIQYF; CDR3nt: TGTGCCACCAGCAGGGACAGTGACATTCAGTACTTC
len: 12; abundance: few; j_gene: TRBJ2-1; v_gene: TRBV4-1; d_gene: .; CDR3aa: CASSQGSNEQFF; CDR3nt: TGCGCCAGCAGCCAAGGTTCGAATGAGCAGTTCTTC
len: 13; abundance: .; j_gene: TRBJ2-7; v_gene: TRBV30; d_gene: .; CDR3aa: CAWSRVIAYEQYF; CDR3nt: TGTGCCTGGAGTCGGGTTATAGCCTACGAGCAGTACTTC
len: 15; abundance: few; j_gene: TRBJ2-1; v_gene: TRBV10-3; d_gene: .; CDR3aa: CAISQTESSYNEQFF; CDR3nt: TGTGCCATCAGTCAGACCGAGAGCTCCTACAATGAGCAGTTCTTC
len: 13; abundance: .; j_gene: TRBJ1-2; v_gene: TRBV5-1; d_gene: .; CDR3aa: CASSVAQNYGYTF; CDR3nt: TGCGCCAGCAGTGTTGCACAGAACTATGGCTACACCTTC
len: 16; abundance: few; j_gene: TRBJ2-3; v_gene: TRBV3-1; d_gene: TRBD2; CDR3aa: CASSQDKRGSTDTQYF; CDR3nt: TGTGCCAGCAGCCAAGATAAGCGGGGGAGCACAGATACGCAGTATTTT
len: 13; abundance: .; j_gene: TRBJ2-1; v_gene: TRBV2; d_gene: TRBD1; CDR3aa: CASTQTGVNEQFF; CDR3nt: TGTGCCAGCACCCAGACAGGGGTCAATGAGCAGTTCTTC
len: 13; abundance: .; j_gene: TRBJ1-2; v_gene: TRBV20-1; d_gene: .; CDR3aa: CSASNRVYYGYTF; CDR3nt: TGCAGTGCTAGCAACAGGGTGTACTATGGCTACACCTTC
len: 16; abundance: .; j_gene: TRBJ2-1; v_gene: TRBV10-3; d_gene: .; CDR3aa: CAISEAGRPRFDEQFF; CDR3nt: TGTGCCATCAGTGAAGCAGGGAGGCCTCGGTTCGATGAGCAGTTCTTC
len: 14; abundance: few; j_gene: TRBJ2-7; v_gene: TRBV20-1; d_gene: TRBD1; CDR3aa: CSARSDRGQFEQYF; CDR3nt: TGCAGTGCTAGAAGCGACAGGGGGCAGTTCGAGCAGTACTTC
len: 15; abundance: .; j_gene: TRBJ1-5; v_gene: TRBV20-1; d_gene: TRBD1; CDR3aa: CSASAGTGGNQPQHF; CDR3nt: TGCAGTGCTAGTGCCGGGACAGGTGGCAACCAGCCCCAGCATTTT
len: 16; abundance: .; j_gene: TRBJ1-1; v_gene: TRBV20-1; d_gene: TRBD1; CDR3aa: CSARDRRQGGVTEAFF; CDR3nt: TGCAGTGCTAGAGATCGTCGACAGGGCGGGGTCACTGAAGCTTTCTTT
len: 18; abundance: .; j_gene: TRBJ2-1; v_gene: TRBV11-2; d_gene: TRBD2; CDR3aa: CASSPTLLAFSSYNEQFF; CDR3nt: TGTGCCAGCAGCCCCACCCTACTAGCGTTCAGCTCCTACAATGAGCAGTTCTTC
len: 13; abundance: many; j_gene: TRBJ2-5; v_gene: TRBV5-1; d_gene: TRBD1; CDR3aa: CASSLDRGETQYF; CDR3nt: TGCGCCAGCAGCTTGGACAGGGGGGAGACCCAGTACTTC
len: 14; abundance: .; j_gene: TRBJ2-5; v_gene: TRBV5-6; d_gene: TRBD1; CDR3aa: CASSLVTGGETQYF; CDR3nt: TGTGCCAGCAGCCTCGTGACAGGGGGCGAGACCCAGTACTTC
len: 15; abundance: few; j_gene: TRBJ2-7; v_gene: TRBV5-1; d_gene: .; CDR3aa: CASSLDPRSSYEQYF; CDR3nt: TGCGCCAGCAGCTTAGACCCGAGGAGCTCCTACGAGCAGTACTTC
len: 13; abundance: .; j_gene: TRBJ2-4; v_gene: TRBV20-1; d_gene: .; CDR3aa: CSAIGTHKNIQYF; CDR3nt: TGCAGTGCTATCGGGACTCACAAAAACATTCAGTACTTC
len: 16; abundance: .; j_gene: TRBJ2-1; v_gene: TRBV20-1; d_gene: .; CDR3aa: CAATARAPPPYNEQFF; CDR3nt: TGTGCGGCTACAGCTAGAGCACCTCCACCTTACAATGAGCAGTTCTTC
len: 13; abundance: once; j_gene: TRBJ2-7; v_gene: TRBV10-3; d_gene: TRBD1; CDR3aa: CAISERTGNEQYF; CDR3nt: TGTGCCATCAGTGAGAGGACAGGTAACGAGCAGTACTTC
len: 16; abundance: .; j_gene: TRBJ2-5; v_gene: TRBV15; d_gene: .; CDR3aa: CATSRDRYPPQETQYF; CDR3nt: TGTGCCACCAGCAGAGATCGATATCCTCCCCAAGAGACCCAGTACTTC
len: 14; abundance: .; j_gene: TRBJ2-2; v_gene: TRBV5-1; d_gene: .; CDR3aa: CASSQTAVTGELFF; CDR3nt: TGCGCCAGCAGCCAAACCGCGGTGACCGGGGAGCTGTTTTTT
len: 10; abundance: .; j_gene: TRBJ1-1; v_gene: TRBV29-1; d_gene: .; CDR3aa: CSGKNTEAFF; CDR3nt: TGCAGCGGCAAGAACACTGAAGCTTTCTTT
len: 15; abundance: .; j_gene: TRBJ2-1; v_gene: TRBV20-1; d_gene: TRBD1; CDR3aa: CSAQNPRTGPNEQFF; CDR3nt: TGCAGTGCTCAAAATCCGAGGACAGGGCCCAATGAGCAGTTCTTC
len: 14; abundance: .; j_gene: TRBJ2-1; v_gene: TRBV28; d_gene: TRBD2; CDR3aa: CASSFGLGRNEQFF; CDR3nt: TGTGCCAGCAGTTTTGGACTAGGCAGGAATGAGCAGTTCTTC
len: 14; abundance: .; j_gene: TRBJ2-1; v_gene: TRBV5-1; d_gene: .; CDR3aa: CASSSGSPGNEQFF; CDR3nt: TGCGCCAGCAGCTCGGGGAGTCCAGGGAATGAGCAGTTCTTC
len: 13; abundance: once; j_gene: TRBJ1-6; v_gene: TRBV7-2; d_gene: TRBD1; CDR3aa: CASRTGNSSPLHF; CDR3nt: TGTGCCAGCAGGACAGGGAACAGCTCACCCCTCCACTTT
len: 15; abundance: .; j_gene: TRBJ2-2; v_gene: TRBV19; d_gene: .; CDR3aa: CASSIRTRVSGELFF; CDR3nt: TGTGCCAGTAGTATTCGGACGAGGGTTTCCGGGGAGCTGTTTTTT
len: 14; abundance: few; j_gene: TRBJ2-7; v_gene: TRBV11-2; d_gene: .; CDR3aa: CASSLETFYEEQYF; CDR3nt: TGTGCCAGCAGCTTAGAAACATTCTACGAGGAGCAGTACTTC
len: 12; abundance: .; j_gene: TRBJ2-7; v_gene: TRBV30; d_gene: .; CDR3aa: CAWSAHKHEQYF; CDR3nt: TGTGCCTGGAGTGCCCACAAGCACGAGCAGTACTTC
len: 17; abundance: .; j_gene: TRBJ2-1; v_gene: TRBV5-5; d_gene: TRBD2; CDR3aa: CASSLVSGRGIYNEQFF; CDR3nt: TGTGCCAGCAGCTTGGTTAGCGGGAGGGGGATATACAATGAGCAGTTCTTC
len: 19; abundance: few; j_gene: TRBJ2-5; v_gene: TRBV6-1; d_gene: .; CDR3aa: CASRGGLWGTGGGPETQYF; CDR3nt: TGTGCCAGCAGGGGCGGTTTGTGGGGAACGGGCGGTGGTCCGGAGACCCAGTACTTC
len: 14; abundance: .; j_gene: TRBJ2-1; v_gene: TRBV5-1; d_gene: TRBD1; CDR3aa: CASNWQGADNEQFF; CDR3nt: TGCGCCAGCAACTGGCAGGGGGCTGACAATGAGCAGTTCTTC
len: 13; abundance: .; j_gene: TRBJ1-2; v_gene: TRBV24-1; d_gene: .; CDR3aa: CATSGHPNYGYTF; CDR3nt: TGTGCCACCAGTGGGCATCCAAACTATGGCTACACCTTC
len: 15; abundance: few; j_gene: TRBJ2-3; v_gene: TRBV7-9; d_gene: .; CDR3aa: CASSGLVGYTDTQYF; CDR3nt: TGTGCCAGCAGCGGATTGGTCGGGTACACAGATACGCAGTATTTT
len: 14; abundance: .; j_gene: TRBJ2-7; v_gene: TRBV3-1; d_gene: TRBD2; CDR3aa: CASRIAGGPDEQYF; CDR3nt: TGTGCCAGCAGAATAGCGGGAGGGCCAGACGAGCAGTACTTC
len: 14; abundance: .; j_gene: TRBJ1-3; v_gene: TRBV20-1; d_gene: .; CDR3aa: CSAIGGFAGNTIYF; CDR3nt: TGCAGTGCTATAGGTGGCTTCGCTGGAAACACCATATATTTT
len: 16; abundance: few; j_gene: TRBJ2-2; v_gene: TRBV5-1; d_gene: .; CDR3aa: CASSLGRTTHTGELFF; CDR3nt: TGCGCCAGCAGCTTGGGGCGGACAACCCACACCGGGGAGCTGTTTTTT
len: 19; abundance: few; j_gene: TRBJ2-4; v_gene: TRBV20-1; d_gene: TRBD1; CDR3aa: CSAGGMGQGISRAKNIQYF; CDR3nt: TGCAGTGCAGGAGGAATGGGACAGGGGATTTCTCGGGCCAAAAACATTCAGTACTTC
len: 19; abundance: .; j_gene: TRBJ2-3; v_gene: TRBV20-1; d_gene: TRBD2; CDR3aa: CSARDLGTSGTSSTDTQYF; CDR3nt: TGCAGTGCTAGAGATCTGGGGACTAGCGGGACCTCTAGCACAGATACGCAGTATTTT
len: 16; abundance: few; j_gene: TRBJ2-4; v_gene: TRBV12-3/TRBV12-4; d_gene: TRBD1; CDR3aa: CASSYQGARGKNIQYF; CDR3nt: TGTGCCAGCAGTTACCAGGGGGCAAGGGGCAAAAACATTCAGTACTTC